This entry concerns a single T cell receptor beta chain. Its antigen is not identified. At one end the junction does not follow the germline gene, possibly because of a read error. Alongside a J-beta primer mix, a sample-barcoded 5' primer served in a second PCR lasting roughly 7 to 12 cycles. TCRdb recomputed calls from the 5' RACE reads with MiXCR, one row per CDR3 protein. This sample has over 500,000 distinct CDR3 sequences, with about 25% found just once. This specimen belongs to a study of blood T cells in healthy people across ages. Study-wide findings and caveats: The long-lived group displayed more naive CD4+ cells, plus higher diversity, than the aged donors did. Samples with more naive T cells showed higher observed beta diversity.

Germline-derived CDR1 and CDR2 are SGHRS and YFSETQ. CDR3 length: 19 amino acids. The sample was also reused in another study, on T cells of mothers and their children.

The genes are TRBV5-1 and TRBJ1-4; D is unresolved. The receptor was derived from a boy aged 2-9 years in good health. Sequencing used blood. CDR3 protein: CASSLWAVGYHATNERLFF. CDR3 nucleotides: TGCGCCAGCAGCTTGTGGGCTGTGGGTTACCACGCAACTAATGAAAGACTGTTTTTT.